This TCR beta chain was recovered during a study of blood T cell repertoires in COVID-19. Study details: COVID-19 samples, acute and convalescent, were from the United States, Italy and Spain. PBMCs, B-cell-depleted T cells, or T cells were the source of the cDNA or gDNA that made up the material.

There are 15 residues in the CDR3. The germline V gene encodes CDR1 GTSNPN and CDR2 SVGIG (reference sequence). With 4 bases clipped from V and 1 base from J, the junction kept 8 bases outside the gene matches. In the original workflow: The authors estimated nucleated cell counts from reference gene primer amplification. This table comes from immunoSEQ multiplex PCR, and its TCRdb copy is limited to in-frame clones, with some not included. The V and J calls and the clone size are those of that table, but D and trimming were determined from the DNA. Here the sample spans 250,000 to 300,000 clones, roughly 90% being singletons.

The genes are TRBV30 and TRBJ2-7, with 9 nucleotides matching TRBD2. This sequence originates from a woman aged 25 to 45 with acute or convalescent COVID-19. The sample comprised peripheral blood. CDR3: CAWTIGLAGSYEQYF. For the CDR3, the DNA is TGTGCCTGGACGATAGGGCTAGCGGGGTCCTACGAGCAGTACTTC.